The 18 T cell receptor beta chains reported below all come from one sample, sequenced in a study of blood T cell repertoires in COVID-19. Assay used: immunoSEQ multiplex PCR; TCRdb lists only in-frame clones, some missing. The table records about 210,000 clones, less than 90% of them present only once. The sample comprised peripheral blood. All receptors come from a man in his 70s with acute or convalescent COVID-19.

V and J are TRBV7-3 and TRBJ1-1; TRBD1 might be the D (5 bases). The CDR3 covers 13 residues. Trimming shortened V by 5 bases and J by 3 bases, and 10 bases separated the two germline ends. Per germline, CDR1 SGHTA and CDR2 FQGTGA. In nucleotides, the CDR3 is TGTGCCAGCAGCGAAACAGGCGACACTGAAGCTTTCTTT. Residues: CASSETGDTEAFF.

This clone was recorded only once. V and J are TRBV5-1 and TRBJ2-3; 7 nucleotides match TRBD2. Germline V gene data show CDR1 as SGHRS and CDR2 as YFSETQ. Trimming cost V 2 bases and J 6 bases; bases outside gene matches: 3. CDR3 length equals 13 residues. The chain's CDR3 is CASSFAGVDTQYF. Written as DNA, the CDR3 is TGCGCCAGCAGCTTCGCGGGAGTTGATACGCAGTATTTT.

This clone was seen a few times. This CDR3 reads CASRGGLGNQPQHF. The CDR3 nucleotides are TGTGCCAGTAGAGGGGGACTAGGCAATCAGCCCCAGCATTTT. The chain recombines TRBV19 with TRBJ1-5, with D maybe TRBD1 (6 bases). There are 14 residues in the CDR3. V lost 6 bases and J lost 2, with 11 bases in between. Germline assignment: CDR1 LNHDA and CDR2 SQIVND (reference sequence).

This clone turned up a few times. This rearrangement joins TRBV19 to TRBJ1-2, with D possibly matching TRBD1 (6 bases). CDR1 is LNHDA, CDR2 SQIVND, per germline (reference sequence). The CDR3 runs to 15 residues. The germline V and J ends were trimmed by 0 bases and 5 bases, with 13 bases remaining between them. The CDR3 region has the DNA TGTGCCAGTAGTATAGAAAAGGCAGGGGCTTATGGCTACACCTTC. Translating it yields CASSIEKAGAYGYTF.

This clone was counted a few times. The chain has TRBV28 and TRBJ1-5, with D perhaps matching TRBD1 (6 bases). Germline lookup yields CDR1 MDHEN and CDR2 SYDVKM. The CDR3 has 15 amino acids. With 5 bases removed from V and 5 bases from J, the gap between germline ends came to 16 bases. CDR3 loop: CASSPGGARYQPQHF. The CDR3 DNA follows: TGTGCCAGCAGTCCGGGGGGGGCAAGGTATCAGCCCCAGCATTTT.

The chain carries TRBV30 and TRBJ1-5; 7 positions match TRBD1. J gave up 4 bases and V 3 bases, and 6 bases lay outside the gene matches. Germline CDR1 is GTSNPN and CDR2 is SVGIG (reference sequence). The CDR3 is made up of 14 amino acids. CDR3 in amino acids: CAWRTDRTNQPQHF. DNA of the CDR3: TGTGCCTGGAGAACGGACAGGACTAATCAGCCCCAGCATTTT.

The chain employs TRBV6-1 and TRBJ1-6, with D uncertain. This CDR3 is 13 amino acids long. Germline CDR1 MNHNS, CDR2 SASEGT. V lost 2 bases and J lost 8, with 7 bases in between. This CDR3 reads CASSEIEDSPLHF. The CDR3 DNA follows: TGTGCCAGCAGTGAAATCGAGGATTCACCCCTCCACTTT.

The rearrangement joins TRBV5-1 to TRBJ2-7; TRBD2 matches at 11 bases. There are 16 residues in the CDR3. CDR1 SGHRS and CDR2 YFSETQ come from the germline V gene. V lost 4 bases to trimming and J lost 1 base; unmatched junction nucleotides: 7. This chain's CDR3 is CASSPSGTSGSYEQYF. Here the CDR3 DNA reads TGCGCCAGCAGCCCCTCCGGGACTAGCGGATCCTACGAGCAGTACTTC.

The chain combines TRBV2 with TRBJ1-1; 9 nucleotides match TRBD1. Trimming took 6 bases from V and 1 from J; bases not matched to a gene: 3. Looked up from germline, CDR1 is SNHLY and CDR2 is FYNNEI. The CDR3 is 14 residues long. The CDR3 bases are TGTGCCAGCAGCGGACAGGGGACGAACACTGAAGCTTTCTTT. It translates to CASSGQGTNTEAFF.

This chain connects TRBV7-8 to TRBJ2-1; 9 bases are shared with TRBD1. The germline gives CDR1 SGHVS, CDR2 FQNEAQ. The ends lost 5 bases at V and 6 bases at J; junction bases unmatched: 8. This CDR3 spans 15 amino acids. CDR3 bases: TGTGCCAGCAGCGGCCCGGGACAGGGTAGCAATGAGCAGTTCTTC. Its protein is CASSGPGQGSNEQFF.

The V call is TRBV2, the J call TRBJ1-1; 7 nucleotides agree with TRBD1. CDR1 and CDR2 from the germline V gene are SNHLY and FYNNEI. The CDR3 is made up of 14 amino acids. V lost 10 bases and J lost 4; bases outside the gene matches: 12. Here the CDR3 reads CATQKEGASTEAFF. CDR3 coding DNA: TGTGCCACCCAAAAGGAGGGGGCGAGCACTGAAGCTTTCTTT.

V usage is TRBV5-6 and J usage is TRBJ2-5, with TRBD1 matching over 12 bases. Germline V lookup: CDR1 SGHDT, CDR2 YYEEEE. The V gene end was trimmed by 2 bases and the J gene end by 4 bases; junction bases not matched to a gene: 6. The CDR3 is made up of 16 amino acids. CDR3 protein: CASSFGTGGNGETQYF. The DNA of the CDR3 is TGTGCCAGCAGCTTTGGGACAGGGGGCAACGGAGAGACCCAGTACTTC.

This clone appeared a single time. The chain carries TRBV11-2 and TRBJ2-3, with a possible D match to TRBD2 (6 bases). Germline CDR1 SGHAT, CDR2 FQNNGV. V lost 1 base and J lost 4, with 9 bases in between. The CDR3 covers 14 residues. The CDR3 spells CASSLALASDTQYF. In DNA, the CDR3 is TGTGCCAGCAGCTTAGCTCTAGCGTCAGATACGCAGTATTTT.

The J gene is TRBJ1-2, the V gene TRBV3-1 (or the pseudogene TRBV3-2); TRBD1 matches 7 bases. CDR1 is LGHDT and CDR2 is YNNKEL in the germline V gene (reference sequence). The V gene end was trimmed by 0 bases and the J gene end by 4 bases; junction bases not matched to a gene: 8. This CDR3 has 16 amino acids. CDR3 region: CASSQDATGMGYGYTF. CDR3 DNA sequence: TGTGCCAGCAGCCAAGATGCGACAGGGATGGGCTATGGCTACACCTTC.

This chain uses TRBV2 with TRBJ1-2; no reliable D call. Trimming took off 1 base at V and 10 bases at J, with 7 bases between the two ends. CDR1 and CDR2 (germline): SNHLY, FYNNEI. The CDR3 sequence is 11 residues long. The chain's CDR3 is CASSEGPDYTF. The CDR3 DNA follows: TGTGCCAGCAGTGAAGGGCCTGACTACACCTTC.

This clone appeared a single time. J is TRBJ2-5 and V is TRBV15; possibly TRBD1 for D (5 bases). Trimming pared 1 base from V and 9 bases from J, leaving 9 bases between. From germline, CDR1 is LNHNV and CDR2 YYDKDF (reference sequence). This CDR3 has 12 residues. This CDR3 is CATSRVMGPQYF. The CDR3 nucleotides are TGTGCCACCAGCAGAGTAATGGGGCCCCAGTACTTC.

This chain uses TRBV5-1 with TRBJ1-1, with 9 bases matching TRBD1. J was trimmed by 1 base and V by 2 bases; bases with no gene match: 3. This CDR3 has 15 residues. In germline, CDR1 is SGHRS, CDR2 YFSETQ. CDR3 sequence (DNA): TGCGCCAGCAGCTTACGACAGGGGGGGAACACTGAAGCTTTCTTT. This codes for CASSLRQGGNTEAFF. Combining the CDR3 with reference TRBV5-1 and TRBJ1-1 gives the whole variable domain KAGVTQTPRYLIKTRGQQVTLSCSPISGHRSVSWYQQTPGQGLQFLFEYFSETQRNKGNFPGRFSGRQFSNSRSEMNVSTLELGDSALYLCASSLRQGGNTEAFFGQGTRLTVV.

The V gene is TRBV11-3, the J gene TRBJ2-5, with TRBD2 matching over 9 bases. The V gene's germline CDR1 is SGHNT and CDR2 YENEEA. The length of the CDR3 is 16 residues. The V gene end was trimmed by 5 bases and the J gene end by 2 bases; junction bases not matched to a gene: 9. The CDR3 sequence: CASSTNSGSKQETQYF. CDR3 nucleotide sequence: TGTGCCAGCAGCACAAATAGCGGGAGTAAGCAAGAGACCCAGTACTTC.